This T cell receptor (beta chain) was sequenced in a study of shared clonotypes between healthy human individuals. Study-level information: A donor's plate count was three for CD4 naive and three for CD4 memory; CD8 naive had two and CD8 memory one.

Naive-designated CD8 cells lacked CD45RO, were positively enriched for CCR7, and omitted terminally differentiated effector memory CD45RA+ cells. Profiled with immunoSEQ multiplex PCR; TCRdb holds only in-frame clones, not every one. Among some 2,000,000 clones listed, about 95% were seen once. The receptor's source is a man younger than 35 in good health. The sample consisted of naive CD8+ T cells sorted from blood.

CDR3 sequence (DNA): TGCGCCAGCAGTGAGGATAGCGGGGGGGCCTTCCACACAGATACGCAGTATTTT. Amino acid sequence: CASSEDSGGAFHTDTQYF. V is TRBV10-2 and J is TRBJ2-3, with 11 bases that match TRBD2. Looked up from germline, CDR1 is WSHSY and CDR2 is SAAADI. The CDR3 loop spans 18 amino acids. The J segment lost 2 bases and the V segment lost 2 bases, leaving 9 bases of the junction unmatched.